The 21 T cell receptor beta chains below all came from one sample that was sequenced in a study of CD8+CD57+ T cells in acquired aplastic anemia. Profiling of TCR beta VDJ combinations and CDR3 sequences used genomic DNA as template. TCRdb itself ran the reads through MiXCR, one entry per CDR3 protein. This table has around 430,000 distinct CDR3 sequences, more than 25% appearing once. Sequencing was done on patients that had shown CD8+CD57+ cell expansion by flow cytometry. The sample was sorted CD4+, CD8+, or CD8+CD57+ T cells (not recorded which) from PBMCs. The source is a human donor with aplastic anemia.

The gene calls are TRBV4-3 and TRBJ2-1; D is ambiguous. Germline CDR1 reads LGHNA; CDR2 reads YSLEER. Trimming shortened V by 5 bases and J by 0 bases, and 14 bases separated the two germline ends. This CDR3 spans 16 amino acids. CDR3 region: CASSLQGLPSYNEQFF. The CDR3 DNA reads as TGCGCCAGCAGCTTACAAGGCCTTCCCTCCTACAATGAGCAGTTCTTC.

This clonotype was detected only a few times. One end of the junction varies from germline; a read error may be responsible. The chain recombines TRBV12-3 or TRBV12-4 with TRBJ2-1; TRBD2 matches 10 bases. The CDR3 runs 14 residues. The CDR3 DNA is TGTGCCAGCAGTCTAGCGGGAGTAAGGAATGAGCAGTTCTTC. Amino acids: CASSLAGVRNEQFF.

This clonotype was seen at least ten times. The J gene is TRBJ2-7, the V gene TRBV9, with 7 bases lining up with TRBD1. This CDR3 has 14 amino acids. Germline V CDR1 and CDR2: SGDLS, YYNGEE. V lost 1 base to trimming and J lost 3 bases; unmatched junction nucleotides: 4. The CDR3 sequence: CASSVYRTGYEQYF. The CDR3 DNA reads TGTGCCAGCAGCGTATATAGGACAGGCTACGAGCAGTACTTC.

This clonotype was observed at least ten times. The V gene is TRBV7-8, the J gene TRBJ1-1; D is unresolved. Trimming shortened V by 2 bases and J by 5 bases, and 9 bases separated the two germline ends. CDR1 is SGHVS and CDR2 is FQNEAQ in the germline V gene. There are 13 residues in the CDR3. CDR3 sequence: CASSLQAKTEAFF. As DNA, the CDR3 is TGTGCCAGCAGCTTACAGGCCAAGACTGAAGCTTTCTTT.

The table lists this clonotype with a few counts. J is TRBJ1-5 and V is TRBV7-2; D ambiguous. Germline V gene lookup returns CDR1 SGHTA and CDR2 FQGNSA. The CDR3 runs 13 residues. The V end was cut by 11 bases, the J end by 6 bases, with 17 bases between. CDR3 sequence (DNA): TGTGCCTGGAGTGTATCCGGGTTTCAGCCCCAGCATTTT. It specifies CAWSVSGFQPQHF.

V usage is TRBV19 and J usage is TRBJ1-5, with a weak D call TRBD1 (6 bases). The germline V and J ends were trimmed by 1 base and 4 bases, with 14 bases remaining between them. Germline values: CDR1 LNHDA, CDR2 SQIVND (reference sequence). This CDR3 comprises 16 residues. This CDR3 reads CASSIVWQGPNQPQHF. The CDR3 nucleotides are TGTGCCAGTAGTATAGTCTGGCAGGGGCCGAATCAGCCCCAGCATTTT. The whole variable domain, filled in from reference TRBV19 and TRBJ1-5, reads DGGITQSPKYLFRKEGQNVTLSCEQNLNHDAMYWYRQDPGQGLRLIYYSQIVNDFQKGDIAEGYSVSREKKESFPLTVTSAQKNPTAFYLCASSIVWQGPNQPQHFGDGTRLSIL.

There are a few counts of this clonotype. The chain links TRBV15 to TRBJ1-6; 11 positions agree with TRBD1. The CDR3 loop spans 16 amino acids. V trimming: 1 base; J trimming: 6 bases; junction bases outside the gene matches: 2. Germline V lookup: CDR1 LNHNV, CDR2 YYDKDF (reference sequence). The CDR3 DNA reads TGTGCCACCAGCAGAGCAGGGACAGGGGGTAATTCACCCCTCCACTTT. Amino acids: CATSRAGTGGNSPLHF.

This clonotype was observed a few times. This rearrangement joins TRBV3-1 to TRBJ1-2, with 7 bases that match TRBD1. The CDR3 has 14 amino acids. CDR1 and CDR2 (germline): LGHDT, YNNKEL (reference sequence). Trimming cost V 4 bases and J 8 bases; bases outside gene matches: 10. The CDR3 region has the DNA TGTGCCAGCAGCCTACGGACAGGCGGGGGCGGCTACACCTTC. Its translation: CASSLRTGGGGYTF.

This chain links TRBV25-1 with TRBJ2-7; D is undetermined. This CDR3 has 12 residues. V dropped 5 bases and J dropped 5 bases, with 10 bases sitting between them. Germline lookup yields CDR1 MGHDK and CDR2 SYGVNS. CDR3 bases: TGTGCCAGCAGTCTGGGCCCCAACGAGCAGTACTTC. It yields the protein CASSLGPNEQYF.

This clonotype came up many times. Written as DNA, the CDR3 is TGTGCCAGCAGTGTCGGGGAGTTTGAGCAGTTCTTC. Translation: CASSVGEFEQFF. This chain connects TRBV2 to TRBJ2-1; possibly TRBD2 for D (5 bases). V lost 4 bases and J 9 bases, leaving 10 bases between the germline ends. CDR1 is SNHLY, CDR2 FYNNEI, per germline. This CDR3 contains 12 residues.

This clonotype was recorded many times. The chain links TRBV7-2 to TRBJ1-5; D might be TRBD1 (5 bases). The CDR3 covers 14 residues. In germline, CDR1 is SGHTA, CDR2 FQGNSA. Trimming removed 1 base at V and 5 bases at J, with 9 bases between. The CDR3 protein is CASSLGGVDQPQHF. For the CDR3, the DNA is TGTGCCAGCAGCTTAGGAGGGGTCGATCAGCCCCAGCATTTT.

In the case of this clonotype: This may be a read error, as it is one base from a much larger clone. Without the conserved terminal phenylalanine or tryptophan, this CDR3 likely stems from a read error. CDR3 nucleotide sequence: TGTGCCAGCAGGGAGGGAGGGCTTACTGAAGCTTTCCTT. It translates to CASREGGLTEAFL. The chain links TRBV2 to TRBJ1-1; D not certain. The CDR3 is 13 residues long. V was cut by 6 bases and J by 5 bases, with 13 bases left in between. Germline CDR1 reads SNHLY; CDR2 reads FYNNEI.

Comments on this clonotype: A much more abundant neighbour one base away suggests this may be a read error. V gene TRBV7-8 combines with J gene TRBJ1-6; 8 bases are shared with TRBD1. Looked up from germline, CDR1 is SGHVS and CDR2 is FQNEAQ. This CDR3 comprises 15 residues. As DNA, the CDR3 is TGTGCCAGCAGCAGAATCGACAGGGGCAATTCACCCCCCCACTTT. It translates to CASSRIDRGNSPPHF.

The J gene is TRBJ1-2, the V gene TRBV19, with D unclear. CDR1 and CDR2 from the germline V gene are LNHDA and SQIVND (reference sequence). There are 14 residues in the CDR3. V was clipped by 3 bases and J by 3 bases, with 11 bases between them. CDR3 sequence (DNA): TGTGCCAGTAGTATTGATGGCACGGACTATGGCTACACCTTC. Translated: CASSIDGTDYGYTF.

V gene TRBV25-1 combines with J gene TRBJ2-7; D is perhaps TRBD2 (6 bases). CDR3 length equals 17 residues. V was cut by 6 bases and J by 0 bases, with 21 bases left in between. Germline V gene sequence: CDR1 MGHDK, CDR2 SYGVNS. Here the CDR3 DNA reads TGTGCCAGCAGCTTGGGAGGTTCCGTGGGCTTCTCCTACGAGCAGTACTTC. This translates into CASSLGGSVGFSYEQYF.

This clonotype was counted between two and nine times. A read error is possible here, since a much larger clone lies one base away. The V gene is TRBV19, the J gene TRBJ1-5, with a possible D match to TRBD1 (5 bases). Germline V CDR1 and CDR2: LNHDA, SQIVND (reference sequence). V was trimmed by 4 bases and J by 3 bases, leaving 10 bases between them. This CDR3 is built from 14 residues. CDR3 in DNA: TGTGCCAGTAGTACCCAGGGAGACAATCAGCCCCAGCATTTT. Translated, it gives CASSTQGDNQPQHF.

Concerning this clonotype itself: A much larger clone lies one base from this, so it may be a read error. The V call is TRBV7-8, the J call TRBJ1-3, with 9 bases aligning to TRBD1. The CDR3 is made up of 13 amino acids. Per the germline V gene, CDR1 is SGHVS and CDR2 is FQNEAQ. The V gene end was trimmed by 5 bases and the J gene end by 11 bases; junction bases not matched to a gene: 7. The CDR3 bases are TGTGCCAGCAGCCCGGACAGGGGAGACGCCATATATTTT. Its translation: CASSPDRGDAIYF.

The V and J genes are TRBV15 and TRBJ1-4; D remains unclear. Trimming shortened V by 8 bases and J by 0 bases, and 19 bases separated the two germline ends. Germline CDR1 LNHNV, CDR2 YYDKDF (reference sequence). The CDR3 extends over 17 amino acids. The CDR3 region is CATGSGEEFSTNEKLFF. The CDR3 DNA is TGTGCCACCGGGTCTGGGGAGGAGTTCTCAACTAATGAAAAACTGTTTTTT. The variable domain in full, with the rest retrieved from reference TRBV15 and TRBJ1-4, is DAMVIQNPRYQVTQFGKPVTLSCSQTLNHNVMYWYQQKSSQAPKLLFHYYDKDFNNEADTPDNFQSRRPNTSFCFLDIRSPGLGDTAMYLCATGSGEEFSTNEKLFFGSGTQLSVL.

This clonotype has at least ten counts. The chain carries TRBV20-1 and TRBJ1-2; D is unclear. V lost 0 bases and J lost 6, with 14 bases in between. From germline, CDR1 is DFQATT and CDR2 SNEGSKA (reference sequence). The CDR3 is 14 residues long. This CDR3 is CSARDHKGPDGYTF. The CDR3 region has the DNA TGCAGTGCTAGAGATCATAAGGGCCCAGATGGCTACACCTTC.

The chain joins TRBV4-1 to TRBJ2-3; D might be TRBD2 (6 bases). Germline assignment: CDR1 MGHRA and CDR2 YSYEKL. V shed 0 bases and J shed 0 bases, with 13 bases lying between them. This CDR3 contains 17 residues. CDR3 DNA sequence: TGCGCCAGCAGCCAAGATCGGGGGATTACTAGCACAGATACGCAGTATTTT. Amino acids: CASSQDRGITSTDTQYF.

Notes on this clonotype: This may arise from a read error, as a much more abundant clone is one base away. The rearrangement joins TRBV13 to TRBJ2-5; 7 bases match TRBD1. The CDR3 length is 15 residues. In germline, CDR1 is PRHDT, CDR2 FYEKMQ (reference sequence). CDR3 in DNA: TGTGCTAGCAGCACGATACAGGGACAGCAAGGGACCCAGTACTTC. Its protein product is CASSTIQGQQGTQYF.